These 30 T cell receptor beta chains originate from one sample sequenced in a study of shared clonotypes between healthy human individuals (dated by TCRdb to about 2020). Libraries were built with the immunoSEQ multiplex PCR assay. In TCRdb, the immuneACCESS table is reduced to in-frame sequences with V and J assigned. These tables do not hold every clone; where another copy was compared, an unresolved V gene accounts for under half, and the others remain unexplained. The sample table contains approximately 840,000 clones; only one count was recorded for about 97% of them. Less than 0.25% of the sample is in the top ten clones. CD8 naive samples were obtained by positive selection for CCR7 among CD45RO-negative cells, yielding a CD45RA+CCR7+ population from which TemRA cells were excluded. The sample comprised naive CD8+ T cells sorted from blood. The intended sense of this specimen's cell subset or site label: CD45RA+CCR7+. Every receptor here comes from a man younger than 40 in good health.

V gene TRBV19 combines with J gene TRBJ2-5, with TRBD1 matching over 9 bases. The CDR3 totals 17 residues. Germline V gene lookup returns CDR1 LNHDA and CDR2 SQIVND (reference sequence). Trimming took 3 bases from V and 4 from J; bases not matched to a gene: 12. In DNA form, the CDR3 reads TGTGCCAGTAGTATTGGGACAGGGTCGGGCCTCTCAGAGACCCAGTACTTC. Translated, it gives CASSIGTGSGLSETQYF.

This chain links TRBV9 with TRBJ1-3, with a weak D call TRBD1 (5 bases). The CDR3 has 16 residues. Trimming shortened V by 7 bases and J by 4 bases, and 21 bases separated the two germline ends. Germline CDR1 reads SGDLS; CDR2 reads YYNGEE. CDR3 nucleotide sequence: TGTGCCAGCGGACCCGGCGGGACCAAACTAGGAAACACCATATATTTT. This encodes CASGPGGTKLGNTIYF.

The chain employs TRBV6-1 and TRBJ1-5; D call uncertain. V shed 7 bases and J shed 9 bases, with 7 bases lying between them. The V gene's germline CDR1 is MNHNS and CDR2 SASEGT. CDR3 length: 10 amino acids. CDR3 protein: CASNNWPQHF. The DNA for the CDR3 is TGTGCCAGCAATAATTGGCCCCAGCATTTT.

V and J are TRBV7-9 and TRBJ2-7; 8 bases match TRBD2. Unmatched junction bases numbered 8, after V lost 8 bases and J lost 5 bases. This CDR3 comprises 13 residues. Germline CDR1 SEHNR, CDR2 FQNEAQ (reference sequence). This CDR3 is CASRHRGGDEQYF. In DNA form, the CDR3 reads TGTGCCAGCCGCCACCGGGGGGGGGACGAGCAGTACTTC.

In DNA form, the CDR3 reads TGCAGCGTGCTACTAACTAAGACAGGGGAGGGTGTGGATGGTCCCCAGCATTTT. Protein product: CSVLLTKTGEGVDGPQHF. This chain connects TRBV29-1 to TRBJ1-5; 8 positions match TRBD1. The trim removed 6 bases at V and 10 bases at J, leaving 26 bases unmatched. This CDR3 contains 18 residues. Germline V CDR1 and CDR2: SQVTM, ANQGSEA.

The CDR3 sequence: CSVEEEGNYGYTF. For the CDR3, the DNA is TGCAGCGTTGAAGAGGAGGGTAACTATGGCTACACCTTC. The chain carries TRBV29-1 and TRBJ1-2; no clear D gene. V was cut by 0 bases and J by 1 base, with 6 bases left in between. The CDR3 has 13 amino acids. The germline V gene has CDR1 SQVTM and CDR2 ANQGSEA.

This chain connects TRBV4-1 to TRBJ1-2; D is ambiguous. This CDR3 has 13 amino acids. V was trimmed by 3 bases and J by 1 base, leaving 6 bases between them. Germline assignment: CDR1 MGHRA and CDR2 YSYEKL. As DNA, the CDR3 is TGCGCCAGCAGCCACGGGGATAACTATGGCTACACCTTC. Its protein product is CASSHGDNYGYTF.

V is TRBV7-9 and J is TRBJ2-7; possible D gene TRBD2, 6 bases. This CDR3 is 14 amino acids long. The germline V gene has CDR1 SEHNR and CDR2 FQNEAQ (reference sequence). V was trimmed by 5 bases and J by 0 bases, leaving 11 bases between them. This CDR3 reads CASSPAGLSYEQYF. In DNA form, the CDR3 reads TGTGCCAGCAGCCCGGCGGGACTCTCCTACGAGCAGTACTTC.

Written as DNA, the CDR3 is TGTGCCAGCAACAACCCGGACAATGAGCAGTTCTTC. It is translated as CASNNPDNEQFF. This chain links TRBV27 with TRBJ2-1; D unresolved. V was clipped by 7 bases and J by 5 bases, with 9 bases between them. The CDR3 spans 12 residues. CDR1 is MNHEY and CDR2 is SMNVEV in the germline V gene (reference sequence).

The chain employs TRBV5-6 and TRBJ2-7, with 7 bases that match TRBD2. This CDR3 has 15 amino acids. Trimming at V came to 2 bases and at J to 2 bases, leaving 7 bases not matched to a gene. Germline CDR1 reads SGHDT; CDR2 reads YYEEEE. The CDR3 DNA reads as TGTGCCAGCAGCTTAGATACTAGCGCTACCTACGAGCAGTACTTC. Its protein is CASSLDTSATYEQYF.

J is TRBJ2-6 and V is TRBV13; D is possibly TRBD1 or TRBD2 (5 bases each). Trimming removed 5 bases at V and 2 bases at J, with 13 bases between. The CDR3 has 16 amino acids. Germline CDR1 is PRHDT and CDR2 is FYEKMQ (reference sequence). CDR3 amino acids: CASSRVGVAGANVLTF. DNA of the CDR3: TGTGCCAGCAGCCGGGTGGGGGTTGCTGGGGCCAACGTCCTGACTTTC.

This chain connects TRBV10-1 to TRBJ2-2; D remains ambiguous. The germline CDR1 and CDR2 sequences are WNHNN and SYGVQD (reference sequence). CDR3 length equals 12 residues. Trimming removed 3 bases at V and 5 bases at J, with 4 bases between. This CDR3 reads CASSDPTGELFF. For the CDR3, the DNA is TGCGCCAGCAGTGACCCGACCGGGGAGCTGTTTTTT.

The rearrangement joins TRBV7-8 to TRBJ1-2, with unresolved D. This CDR3 has 13 amino acids. The ends were cut back, 1 base at V and 5 bases at J, with 8 bases in the middle. The germline CDR1 and CDR2 sequences are SGHVS and FQNEAQ. The CDR3 DNA reads TGTGCCAGCAGCTTAGTCGTGGATTATGGCTACACCTTC. Protein: CASSLVVDYGYTF.

The rearrangement links TRBV5-6 to TRBJ2-1; the D is unclear. Deletions cut 4 bases from V and 9 bases from J, with 8 bases between. The CDR3 loop spans 11 amino acids. Germline CDR1 reads SGHDT; CDR2 reads YYEEEE. CDR3 loop: CASSDLGEQFF. CDR3 sequence (DNA): TGTGCCAGCAGCGACCTGGGTGAGCAGTTCTTC.

The CDR3 DNA reads TGTGCCAGCAGCCAGACAGGGGGCGACGGTGAGCAGTTCTTC. Its protein is CASSQTGGDGEQFF. The chain uses TRBV7-8 and TRBJ2-1, with TRBD1 matching over 10 bases. This CDR3 is 14 amino acids long. V was pared by 5 bases and J by 9 bases, with 7 bases of the junction left unmatched. Germline CDR1 reads SGHVS; CDR2 reads FQNEAQ.

The CDR3 nucleotides are TGTGCCTGGAACCCGGGACAGGGGCAAGAGACCCAGTACTTC. This sequence encodes CAWNPGQGQETQYF. V is TRBV30 and J is TRBJ2-5; 10 bases are shared with TRBD1. The CDR3 runs 14 residues. CDR1 GTSNPN and CDR2 SVGIG come from the germline V gene (reference sequence). V lost 4 bases and J lost 2; bases outside the gene matches: 4.

V usage is TRBV29-1 and J usage is TRBJ2-5; D not certain. CDR1 and CDR2 (germline): SQVTM, ANQGSEA. V gave up 2 bases and J gave up 1 base, with 5 bases separating them. The CDR3 length is 12 residues. The CDR3 DNA sequence: TGCAGCGTTGAATGGCTCCAAGAGACCCAGTACTTC. Encoded protein: CSVEWLQETQYF.

V gene TRBV19 combines with J gene TRBJ2-1; TRBD2 aligns across 11 bases. The junction had 6 bases not matched to a gene; V was cut back by 5 bases and J by 12 bases. The germline gives CDR1 LNHDA, CDR2 SQIVND (reference sequence). The CDR3 covers 13 residues. CDR3 loop: CASSLGLAVRQFF. CDR3 coding DNA: TGTGCCAGTAGTCTGGGACTAGCGGTACGGCAGTTCTTC.

The chain links TRBV30 to TRBJ2-1; D remains ambiguous. V lost 2 bases and J lost 7, with 9 bases in between. CDR1 is GTSNPN, CDR2 SVGIG, per germline (reference sequence). This CDR3 is 12 amino acids long. This CDR3 is CAWSPTFNEQFF. CDR3 nucleotides: TGTGCCTGGAGTCCCACCTTTAATGAGCAGTTCTTC.

To note about this clone: In the same sample, other DNA sequences code for this CDR3. The CDR3 DNA reads TGTGCCAGCAGCGTGGAGGTTTCCTACAATGAGCAGTTCTTC. Amino acids: CASSVEVSYNEQFF. The chain recombines TRBV9 with TRBJ2-1; a possible D gene is TRBD2 (5 bases). CDR1 is SGDLS and CDR2 is YYNGEE in the germline V gene. There are 14 residues in the CDR3. With 2 bases removed from V and 1 base from J, the gap between germline ends came to 7 bases. Filled out from reference TRBV9 and TRBJ2-1, the complete variable domain reads DSGVTQTPKHLITATGQRVTLRCSPRSGDLSVYWYQQSLDQGLQFLIQYYNGEERAKGNILERFSAQQFPDLHSELNLSSLELGDSALYFCASSVEVSYNEQFFGPGTRLTVL.

The chain links TRBV4-1 to TRBJ1-4; D gene unclear. Germline CDR1 is MGHRA and CDR2 is YSYEKL. This CDR3 is built from 16 residues. V lost 1 base and J lost 3, with 12 bases in between. DNA for the CDR3: TGCGCCAGCAGCCAAGCTCACGGGTTAGCTAATGAAAAACTGTTTTTT. Encoded protein: CASSQAHGLANEKLFF.

The chain carries TRBV25-1 and TRBJ2-1; either TRBD1 or TRBD2 may fit D (6 bases each). V was pared by 5 bases and J by 4 bases, with 12 bases between. Germline CDR1 and CDR2: MGHDK and SYGVNS. The CDR3 runs to 14 residues. Here the CDR3 DNA reads TGTGCCAGCAGTACAGGGCGGGGATACAATGAGCAGTTCTTC. Translating gives CASSTGRGYNEQFF.

The chain combines TRBV5-6 with TRBJ1-4; TRBD1 matches at 7 bases. This CDR3 has 16 amino acids. Germline trimming cut 3 bases from V and 5 bases from J; bases unmatched to any gene: 10. Per the germline V gene, CDR1 is SGHDT and CDR2 is YYEEEE. In DNA, the CDR3 is TGTGCCAGCAGCTCCTTACCGGGACAGATGAATGAAAAACTGTTTTTT. Its protein is CASSSLPGQMNEKLFF.

The rearrangement uses TRBV28 and TRBJ2-5; a possible D gene is TRBD1 (7 bases). The CDR3 totals 16 residues. Germline V gene sequence: CDR1 MDHEN, CDR2 SYDVKM. Trimming took 5 bases from V and 4 from J, leaving 20 bases between them. CDR3 in DNA: TGTGCCAGCAGTCCATCAGGGGGGTCGTTGCGAGAGACCCAGTACTTC. It translates to CASSPSGGSLRETQYF.

The V gene is TRBV7-9, the J gene TRBJ2-7; no clear D gene. Germline values: CDR1 SEHNR, CDR2 FQNEAQ (reference sequence). V was trimmed by 5 bases and J by 3 bases, leaving 11 bases between them. The CDR3 sequence is 13 residues long. The CDR3 protein is CASSPDGDYEQYF. For the CDR3, the DNA is TGTGCCAGCAGCCCCGATGGGGACTACGAGCAGTACTTC.

V is TRBV11-2 and J is TRBJ2-7; 7 nucleotides agree with TRBD2. The CDR3 is made up of 16 amino acids. Germline CDR1 reads SGHAT; CDR2 reads FQNNGV. Trimming removed 5 bases from V and 3 bases from J; junction bases left unmatched: 13. The CDR3 sequence: CASSTDSASGNYEQYF. The CDR3 DNA sequence: TGTGCCAGCAGCACCGATTCGGCTAGCGGAAACTACGAGCAGTACTTC.

This chain links TRBV19 with TRBJ1-1, with a weak D call TRBD1 (5 bases). CDR1 and CDR2 from the germline V gene are LNHDA and SQIVND (reference sequence). The V and J ends lost 9 bases and 0 bases respectively, with 23 bases between them. The CDR3 runs to 17 residues. The CDR3 nucleotides are TGTGCCAGCGGGACGGCTCCGATTCGAACCCTGAACACTGAAGCTTTCTTT. Amino acids: CASGTAPIRTLNTEAFF.

The chain uses TRBV19 and TRBJ2-1; 8 nucleotides align to TRBD2. Trimming at V came to 1 base and at J to 1 base, leaving 3 bases not matched to a gene. This CDR3 region has 16 residues. Germline V CDR1 and CDR2: LNHDA, SQIVND (reference sequence). The CDR3 loop is CASSIVERESYNEQFF. The DNA of the CDR3 is TGTGCCAGTAGTATAGTAGAGCGGGAGTCCTACAATGAGCAGTTCTTC.

The V gene is TRBV7-9, the J gene TRBJ2-7; 7 positions match TRBD2. The CDR3 spans 15 residues. The junction had 7 bases not matched to a gene; V was cut back by 2 bases and J by 3 bases. Germline CDR1 is SEHNR and CDR2 is FQNEAQ (reference sequence). Written as DNA, the CDR3 is TGTGCCAGCAGCTTACGGAGCGGGGCACTCTACGAGCAGTACTTC. This codes for CASSLRSGALYEQYF.

The genes are TRBV27 and TRBJ2-1; 12 bases line up with TRBD2. V trimming: 2 bases; J trimming: 6 bases; junction bases outside the gene matches: 2. Germline assignment: CDR1 MNHEY and CDR2 SMNVEV (reference sequence). The CDR3 runs 15 residues. In DNA form, the CDR3 reads TGTGCCAGCAGTTTACTAGCGGGAGGGTTCAATGAGCAGTTCTTC. This codes for CASSLLAGGFNEQFF.